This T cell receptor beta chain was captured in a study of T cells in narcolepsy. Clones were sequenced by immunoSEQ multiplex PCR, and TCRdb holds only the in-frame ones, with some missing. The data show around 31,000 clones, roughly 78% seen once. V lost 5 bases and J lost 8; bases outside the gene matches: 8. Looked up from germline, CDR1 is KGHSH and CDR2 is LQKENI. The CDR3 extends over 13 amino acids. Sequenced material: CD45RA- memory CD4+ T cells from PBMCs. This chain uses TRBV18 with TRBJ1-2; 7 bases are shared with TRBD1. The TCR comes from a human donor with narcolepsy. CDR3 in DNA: TGTGCCAGCTCATTCGGACAGGATGGGGGCTACACCTTC. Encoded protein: CASSFGQDGGYTF.